The clone carrying this T cell receptor beta chain was counted at least ten times. The TCR cDNA carried a universal primer site and UMIs from 5'RACE template switching. TCRdb ran MiXCR on the 5' RACE reads and lists one entry per CDR3 protein. This sample has roughly 11,000 distinct CDR3 sequences, with around 5.4% found just once. This sample was included in a study of T cells after yellow fever vaccination. Germline values: CDR1 SGHNT, CDR2 YENEEA. Germline trimming cut 1 base from V and 11 bases from J; bases unmatched to any gene: 8. The CDR3 has 16 residues. Study findings and constraints: Overlap between CD4 and CD8 compartments was detected for a small share of clonotypes. FACS-sorted repertoires might harbor abundant contaminating clonotypes from the bulk population.

The clonotype was recovered from a man aged 30-40 years who received the YFV17D yellow fever vaccine. The specimen was PBMCs, either bulk or a sorted T-cell subset (CD4+, CD8+, memory, or dextramer-sorted; not recorded which), collected on the day of the yellow fever booster vaccination. The chain has TRBV11-3 and TRBJ2-1; 13 nucleotides line up with TRBD2. CDR3 DNA: TGTGCCAGCAGCTTAGTGGGGGCCGGGACTAGCGGGAAGCAGTTCTTC. This gives the protein CASSLVGAGTSGKQFF.